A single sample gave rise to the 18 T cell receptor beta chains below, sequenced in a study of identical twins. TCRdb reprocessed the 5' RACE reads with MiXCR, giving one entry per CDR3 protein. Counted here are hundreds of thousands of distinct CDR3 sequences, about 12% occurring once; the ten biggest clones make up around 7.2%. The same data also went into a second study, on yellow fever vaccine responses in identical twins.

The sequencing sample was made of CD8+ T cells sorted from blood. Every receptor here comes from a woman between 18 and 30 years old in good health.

This CDR3 is CASSPTVGDRYNEQFF. The CDR3 DNA sequence: TGCGCCAGCAGCCCAACGGTCGGGGACAGATACAATGAGCAGTTCTTC. The chain couples TRBV5-1 to TRBJ2-1; 7 nucleotides match TRBD1. Per germline, CDR1 SGHRS and CDR2 YFSETQ. J lost 4 bases, V lost 4 bases, and 11 bases had no gene match. This CDR3 region has 16 residues.

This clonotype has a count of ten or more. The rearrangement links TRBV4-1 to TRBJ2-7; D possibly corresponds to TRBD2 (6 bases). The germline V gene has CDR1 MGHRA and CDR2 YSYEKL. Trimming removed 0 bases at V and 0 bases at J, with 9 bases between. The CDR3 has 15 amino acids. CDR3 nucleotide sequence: TGCGCCAGCAGCCAAGACCCCGGGAGCTCCTACGAGCAGTACTTC. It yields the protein CASSQDPGSSYEQYF.

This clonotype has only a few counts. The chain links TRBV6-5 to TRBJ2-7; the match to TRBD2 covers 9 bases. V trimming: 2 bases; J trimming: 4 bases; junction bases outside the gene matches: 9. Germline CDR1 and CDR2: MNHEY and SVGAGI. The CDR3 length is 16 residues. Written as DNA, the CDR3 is TGTGCCAGCAGTTACGACCAAGCGGGGGGAGGGTACGAGCAGTACTTC. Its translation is CASSYDQAGGGYEQYF.

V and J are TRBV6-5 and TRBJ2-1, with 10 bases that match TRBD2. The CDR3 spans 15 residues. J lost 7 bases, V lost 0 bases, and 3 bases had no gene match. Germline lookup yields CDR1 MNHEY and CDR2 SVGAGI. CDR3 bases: TGTGCCAGCAGTTACTCGACAGCGGGGGGGAATGAGCAGTTCTTC. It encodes CASSYSTAGGNEQFF.

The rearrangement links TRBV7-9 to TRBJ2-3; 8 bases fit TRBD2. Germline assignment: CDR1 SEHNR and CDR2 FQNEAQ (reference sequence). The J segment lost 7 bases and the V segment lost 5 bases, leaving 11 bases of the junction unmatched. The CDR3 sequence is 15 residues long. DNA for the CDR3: TGTGCCAGCAGCCCTCGAGCGGGGGAGTTAAATACGCAGTATTTT. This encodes CASSPRAGELNTQYF. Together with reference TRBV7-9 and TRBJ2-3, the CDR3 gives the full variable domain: DTGVSQNPRHKITKRGQNVTFRCDPISEHNRLYWYRQTLGQGPEFLTYFQNEAQLEKSRLLSDRFSAERPKGSFSTLEIQRTEQGDSAMYLCASSPRAGELNTQYFGPGTRLTVL.

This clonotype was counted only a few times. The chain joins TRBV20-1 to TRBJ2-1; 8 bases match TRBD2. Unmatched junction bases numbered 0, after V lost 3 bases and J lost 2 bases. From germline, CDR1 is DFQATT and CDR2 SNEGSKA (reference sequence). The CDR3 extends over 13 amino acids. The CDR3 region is CSARGLAYNEQFF. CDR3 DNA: TGCAGTGCTAGGGGACTAGCCTACAATGAGCAGTTCTTC.

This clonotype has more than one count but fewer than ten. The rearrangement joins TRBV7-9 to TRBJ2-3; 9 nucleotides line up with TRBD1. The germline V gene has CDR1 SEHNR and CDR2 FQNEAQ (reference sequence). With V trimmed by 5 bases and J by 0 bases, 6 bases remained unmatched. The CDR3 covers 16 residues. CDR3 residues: CASSPEDRGSTDTQYF. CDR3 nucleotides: TGTGCCAGCAGCCCTGAGGACAGGGGAAGCACAGATACGCAGTATTTT.

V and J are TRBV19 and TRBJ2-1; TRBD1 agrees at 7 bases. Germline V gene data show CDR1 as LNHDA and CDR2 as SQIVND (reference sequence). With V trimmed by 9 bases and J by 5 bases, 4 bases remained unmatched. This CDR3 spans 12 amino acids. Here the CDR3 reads CASTGQDNEQFF. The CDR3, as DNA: TGTGCCAGCACCGGACAGGACAATGAGCAGTTCTTC.

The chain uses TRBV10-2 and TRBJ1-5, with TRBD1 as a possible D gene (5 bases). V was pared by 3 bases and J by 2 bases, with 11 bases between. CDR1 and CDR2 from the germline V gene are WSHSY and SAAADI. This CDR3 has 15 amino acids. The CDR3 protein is CASSDPGGGNQPQHF. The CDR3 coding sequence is TGCGCCAGCAGTGACCCCGGGGGTGGCAATCAGCCCCAGCATTTT.

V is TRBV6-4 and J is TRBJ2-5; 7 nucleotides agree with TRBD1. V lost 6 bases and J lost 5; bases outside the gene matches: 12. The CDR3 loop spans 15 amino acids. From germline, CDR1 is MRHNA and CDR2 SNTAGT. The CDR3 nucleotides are TGTGCCAGCAGCGCAAAGACAGGGAATTCGGAGACCCAGTACTTC. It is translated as CASSAKTGNSETQYF.

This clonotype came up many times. In nucleotides, the CDR3 is TGTGCCAGCAGTCCTACTAGGCCCAATGAGCAGTTCTTC. Amino acids: CASSPTRPNEQFF. This sequence joins TRBV27 and TRBJ2-1; tentatively, D is TRBD2 (5 bases). Germline CDR1 MNHEY, CDR2 SMNVEV (reference sequence). The CDR3 is 13 amino acids. V was cut by 5 bases and J by 6 bases, with 11 bases left in between.

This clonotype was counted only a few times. This CDR3 is CASSTRRSGSNYGYTF. CDR3 nucleotide sequence: TGTGCCAGTAGTACGCGAAGATCAGGATCTAACTATGGCTACACCTTC. The V call is TRBV19, the J call TRBJ1-2; D call uncertain. Germline V gene sequence: CDR1 LNHDA, CDR2 SQIVND (reference sequence). Trimming pared 4 bases from V and 0 bases from J, leaving 15 bases between. The CDR3 is 16 residues long.

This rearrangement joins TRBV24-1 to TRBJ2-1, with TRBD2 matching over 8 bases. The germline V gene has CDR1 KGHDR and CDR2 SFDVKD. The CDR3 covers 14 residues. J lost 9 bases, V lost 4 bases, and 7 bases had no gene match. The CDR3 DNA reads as TGTGCCACCAGTGACCAGCGGGGGCGGGGTGAGCAGTTCTTC. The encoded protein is CATSDQRGRGEQFF.

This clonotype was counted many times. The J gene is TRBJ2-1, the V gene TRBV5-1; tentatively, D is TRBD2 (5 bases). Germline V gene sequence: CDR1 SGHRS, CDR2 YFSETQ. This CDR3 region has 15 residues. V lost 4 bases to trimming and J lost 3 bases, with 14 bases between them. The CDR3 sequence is CASSTTVANYNEQFF. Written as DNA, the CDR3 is TGCGCCAGCAGCACAACCGTAGCGAACTACAATGAGCAGTTCTTC.

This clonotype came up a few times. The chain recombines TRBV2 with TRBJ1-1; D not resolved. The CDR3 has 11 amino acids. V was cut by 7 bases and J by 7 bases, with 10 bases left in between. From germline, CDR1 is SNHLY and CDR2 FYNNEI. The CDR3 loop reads CASTGGLEAFF. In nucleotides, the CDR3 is TGTGCCAGCACGGGCGGTCTTGAAGCTTTCTTT.

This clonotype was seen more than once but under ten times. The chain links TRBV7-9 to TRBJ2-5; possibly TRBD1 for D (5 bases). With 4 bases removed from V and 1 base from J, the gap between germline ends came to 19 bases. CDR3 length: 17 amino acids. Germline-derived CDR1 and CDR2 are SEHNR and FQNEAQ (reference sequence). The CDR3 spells CASSSTDQDRVQETQYF. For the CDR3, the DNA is TGTGCCAGCAGCTCCACCGACCAAGACAGAGTCCAAGAGACCCAGTACTTC.

DNA for the CDR3: TGTGCCAGCAGTTTAACGGACGGCCTGATGGCTTTCTTT. This gives the protein CASSLTDGLMAFF. The V gene is TRBV28, the J gene TRBJ1-1; D unclear. Germline CDR1 MDHEN, CDR2 SYDVKM. CDR3 size: 13 residues. The V and J ends lost 2 bases and 11 bases respectively, with 15 bases between them.

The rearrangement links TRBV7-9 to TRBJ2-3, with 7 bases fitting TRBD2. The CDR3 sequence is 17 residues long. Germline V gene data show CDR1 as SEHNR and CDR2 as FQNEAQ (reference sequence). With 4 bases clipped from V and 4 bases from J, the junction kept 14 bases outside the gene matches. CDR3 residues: CASSSSGLLGRADTQYF. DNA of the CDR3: TGTGCCAGCAGCTCTTCGGGACTACTCGGCAGGGCAGATACGCAGTATTTT.